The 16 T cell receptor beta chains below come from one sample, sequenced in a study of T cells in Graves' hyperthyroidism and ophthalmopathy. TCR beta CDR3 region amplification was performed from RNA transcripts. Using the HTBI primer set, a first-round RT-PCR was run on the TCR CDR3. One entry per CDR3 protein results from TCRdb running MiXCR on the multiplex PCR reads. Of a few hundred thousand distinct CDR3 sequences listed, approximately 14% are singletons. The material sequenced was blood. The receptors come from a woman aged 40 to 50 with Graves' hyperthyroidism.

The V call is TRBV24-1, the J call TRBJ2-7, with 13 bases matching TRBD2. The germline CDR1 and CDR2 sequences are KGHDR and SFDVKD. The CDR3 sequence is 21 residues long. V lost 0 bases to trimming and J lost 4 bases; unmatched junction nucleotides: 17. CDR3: CATSDLTRTSGSTTREYEQYF. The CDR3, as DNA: TGTGCCACCAGTGATTTGACTCGGACTAGCGGGAGTACCACGCGGGAATACGAGCAGTACTTC.

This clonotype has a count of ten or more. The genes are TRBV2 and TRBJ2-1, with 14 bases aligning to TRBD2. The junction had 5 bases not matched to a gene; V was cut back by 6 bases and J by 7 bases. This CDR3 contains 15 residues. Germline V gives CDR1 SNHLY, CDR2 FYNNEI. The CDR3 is CASSQTSGRANEQFF. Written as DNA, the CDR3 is TGTGCCAGCAGCCAGACTAGCGGGAGGGCAAATGAGCAGTTCTTC.

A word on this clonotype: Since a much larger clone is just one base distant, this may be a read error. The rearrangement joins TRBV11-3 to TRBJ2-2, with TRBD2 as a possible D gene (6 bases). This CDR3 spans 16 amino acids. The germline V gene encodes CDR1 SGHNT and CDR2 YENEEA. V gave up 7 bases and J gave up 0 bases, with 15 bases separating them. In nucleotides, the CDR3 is TGTGCCAGCATGGAAGTAGCGGACGCGAACACCGGGGAGCTGTTTTTT. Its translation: CASMEVADANTGELFF.

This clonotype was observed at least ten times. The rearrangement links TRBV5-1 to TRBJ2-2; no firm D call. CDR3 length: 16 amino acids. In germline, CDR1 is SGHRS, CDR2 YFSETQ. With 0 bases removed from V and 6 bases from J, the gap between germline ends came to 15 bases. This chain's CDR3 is CASSLAGETASGELFF. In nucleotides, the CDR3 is TGCGCCAGCAGCTTGGCGGGCGAGACGGCGTCCGGGGAGCTGTTTTTT. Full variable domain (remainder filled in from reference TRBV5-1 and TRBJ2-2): KAGVTQTPRYLIKTRGQQVTLSCSPISGHRSVSWYQQTPGQGLQFLFEYFSETQRNKGNFPGRFSGRQFSNSRSEMNVSTLELGDSALYLCASSLAGETASGELFFGEGSRLTVL.

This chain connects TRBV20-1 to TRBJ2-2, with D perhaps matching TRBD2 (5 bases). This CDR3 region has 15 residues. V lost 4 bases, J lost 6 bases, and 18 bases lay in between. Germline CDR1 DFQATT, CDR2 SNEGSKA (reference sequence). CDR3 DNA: TGCAGTGCTAAAGGAGGAAGCCGGGCCCCCGGGGAGCTGTTTTTT. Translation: CSAKGGSRAPGELFF.

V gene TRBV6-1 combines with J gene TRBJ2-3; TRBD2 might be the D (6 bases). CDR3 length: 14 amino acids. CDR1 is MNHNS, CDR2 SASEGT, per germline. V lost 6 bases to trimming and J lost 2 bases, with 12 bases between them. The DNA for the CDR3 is TGTGCCAGCAGAATTAGCGGAACCACAGATACGCAGTATTTT. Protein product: CASRISGTTDTQYF.

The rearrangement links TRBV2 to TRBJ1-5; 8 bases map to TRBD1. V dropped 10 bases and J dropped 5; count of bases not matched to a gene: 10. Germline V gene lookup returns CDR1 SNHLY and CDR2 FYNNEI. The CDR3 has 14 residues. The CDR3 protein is CATGKTGGDQPQHF. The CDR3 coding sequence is TGTGCCACCGGCAAAACAGGGGGGGATCAGCCCCAGCATTTT.

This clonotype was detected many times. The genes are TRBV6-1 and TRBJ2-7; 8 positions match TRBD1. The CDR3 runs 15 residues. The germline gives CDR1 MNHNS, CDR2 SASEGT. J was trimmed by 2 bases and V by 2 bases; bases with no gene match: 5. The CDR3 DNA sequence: TGTGCCAGCAGTGAAACCGGGACAGGTCCCTACGAGCAGTACTTC. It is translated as CASSETGTGPYEQYF.

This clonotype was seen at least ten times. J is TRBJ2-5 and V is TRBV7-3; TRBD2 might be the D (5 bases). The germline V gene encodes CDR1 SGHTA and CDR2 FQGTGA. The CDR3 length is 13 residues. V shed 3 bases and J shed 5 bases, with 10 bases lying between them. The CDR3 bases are TGTGCCAGCAGCTTTGGTCCGGGGGAGACCCAGTACTTC. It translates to CASSFGPGETQYF.

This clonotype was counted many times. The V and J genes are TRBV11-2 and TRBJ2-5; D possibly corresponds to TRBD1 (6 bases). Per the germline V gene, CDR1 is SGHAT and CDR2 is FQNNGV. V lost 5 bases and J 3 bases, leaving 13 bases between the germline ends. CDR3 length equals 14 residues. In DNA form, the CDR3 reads TGTGCCAGCAGCGCACCGGGACAAGAAGAGACCCAGTACTTC. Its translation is CASSAPGQEETQYF.

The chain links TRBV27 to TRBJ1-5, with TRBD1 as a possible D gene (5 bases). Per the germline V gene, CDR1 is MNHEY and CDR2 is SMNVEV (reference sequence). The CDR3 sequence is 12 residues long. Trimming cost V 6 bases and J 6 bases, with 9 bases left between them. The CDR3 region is CASRWGGQPQHF. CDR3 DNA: TGTGCCAGCAGGTGGGGGGGTCAGCCCCAGCATTTT.

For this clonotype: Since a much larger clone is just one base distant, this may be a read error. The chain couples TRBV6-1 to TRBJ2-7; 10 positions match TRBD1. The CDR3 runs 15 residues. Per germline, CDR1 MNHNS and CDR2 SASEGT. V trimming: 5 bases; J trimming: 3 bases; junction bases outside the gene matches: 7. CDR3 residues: CASSTPGQGNYEQYF. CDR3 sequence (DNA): TGTGCCAGCAGTACACCGGGACAGGGGAACTACGAGCAGTACTTC.

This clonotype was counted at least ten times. The CDR3, as DNA: TGCAGTGCTAATCCCGGGGGGGTTGCCTACGAGCAGTACTTC. This sequence encodes CSANPGGVAYEQYF. The chain carries TRBV20-1 and TRBJ2-7; 8 bases are shared with TRBD2. The CDR3 totals 14 residues. The germline V gene has CDR1 DFQATT and CDR2 SNEGSKA (reference sequence). Trimming removed 4 bases from V and 2 bases from J; junction bases left unmatched: 7.

The CDR3 sequence: CASSFTGGRGYTF. As DNA, the CDR3 is TGTGCCAGCAGTTTCACCGGGGGCCGTGGCTACACCTTC. This chain joins TRBV28 and TRBJ1-2; maybe TRBD1 (6 bases). V lost 3 bases to trimming and J lost 7 bases, with 12 bases between them. Germline V gives CDR1 MDHEN, CDR2 SYDVKM. This CDR3 contains 13 residues.

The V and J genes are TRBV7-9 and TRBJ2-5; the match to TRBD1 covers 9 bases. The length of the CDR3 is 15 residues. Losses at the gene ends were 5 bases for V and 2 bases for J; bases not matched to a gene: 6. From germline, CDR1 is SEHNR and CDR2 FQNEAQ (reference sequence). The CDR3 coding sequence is TGTGCCAGCAGCCGCAGACAGGGGGGACAAGAGACCCAGTACTTC. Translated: CASSRRQGGQETQYF.

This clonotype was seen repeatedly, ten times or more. The CDR3 is CASRTSGISYNEQFF. Here the CDR3 DNA reads TGTGCCAGCAGGACTAGCGGGATTTCCTACAATGAGCAGTTCTTC. The rearrangement uses TRBV2 and TRBJ2-1; 11 nucleotides match TRBD2. Losses at the gene ends were 6 bases for V and 1 base for J; bases not matched to a gene: 2. In germline, CDR1 is SNHLY, CDR2 FYNNEI. This CDR3 is built from 15 residues.